The present TCR beta chain was sequenced within a study of response to subunit inactivated influenza vaccine. TCRdb redid the calling of the RT-PCR reads with MiXCR, one entry per CDR3 protein. The table lists more than 450,000 distinct CDR3 sequences, 6.5% to 8% of them singletons, with roughly 13% in the top ten. This CDR3 contains 15 residues. V shed 0 bases and J 2 bases; nucleotides not matched to a gene: 2. Germline assignment: CDR1 SGHRS and CDR2 YFSETQ. This specimen was PBMCs from blood, taken less than 30 months after vaccination. The clonotype was recovered from a man aged 50 to 75 who received an inactivated influenza vaccine. The chain has TRBV5-1 and TRBJ2-5, with 9 positions matching TRBD2. In nucleotides, the CDR3 is TGCGCCAGCAGCTTGGCTAGCGGGACTCAAGAGACCCAGTACTTC. Protein sequence: CASSLASGTQETQYF.